This TCR beta chain emerged from a study of blood T cell repertoires in COVID-19 (dated by TCRdb to 2020 to 2021). Background on the whole study: The collaborator samples originated in the United States, Italy and Spain and spanned the acute and convalescent phases of COVID-19. The material from the prospective study consisted of cDNA or gDNA derived from T cells, B-cell-depleted T cells, or PBMCs. The dataset comprised deeply sampled blood TCRbeta repertoires from subjects exposed to, actively infected with, or recovered from COVID-19. The repertoires were made available in a free public database intended to serve as a resource for research on the immune response to SARS-CoV-2. The samples were drawn from the first 160 participants of the ongoing ImmuneRACE study and from over a thousand subjects provided by 6 global collaborators. A de-identified subject ID, COVID-19 status, age in years and sex were almost always included in the sample metadata. Where available, HLA class I and class II types were taken from metadata supplied by the sample provider and were not determined by assay-based typing.

TCRbeta CDR3 regions were amplified from genomic DNA by means of the immunoSEQ Assay, a bias-controlled multiplex PCR. In the paper's pipeline: Nucleated cell counts per sample were estimated from amplification of reference gene primers within the assay. Sequence reads were collapsed and filtered to measure the absolute abundance of every unique TCRbeta CDR3 rearrangement. For each sample, productive Simpson clonality was calculated by taking the square root of Simpson's diversity index across productive rearrangements. Drawn from immuneACCESS, this table holds only the in-frame rearrangements with V and J called that TCRdb kept. Clones are partly lost; checked studies trace under half to an unresolved V gene and leave the rest unexplained. That table is the source of V, J and clone size, and D and trimming were worked out from the DNA. The sample includes 300,000 to 450,000 clones, with about 88% observed a single time. The top ten constitute less than 3.5% of the sample.

Relative to germline, V is 0 bases shorter and J is 3 bases shorter, with 8 bases between their ends. The CDR3 goes from the cysteine to the phenylalanine over 14 residues. This entry keeps only the CDR3 DNA: 42 bases, framed from base 1. The germline V gene sets CDR1 to WSHSY and CDR2 to SAAADI. Each collaborating institution followed its own protocols to collect whole blood in K2EDTA tubes. For TCRbeta analysis, collaborators shipped samples as frozen whole blood, isolated PBMCs, or DNA extracted from either of those sample types. What the authors observed across the whole study: The amount of clinical and demographic metadata varied by source and participant and was provided uncurated.

A note on this clone: Its antigen remains unidentified. No base quality values were provided; no much bigger clone lies one nucleotide off.

Sequencing used peripheral blood. The receptor chain draws on TRBV10-2 and TRBJ1-1; no D gene is confidently identified. This receptor was identified in a human donor in a cohort sampled during active COVID-19. The CDR3 is CASSESLEYTEAFF. The DNA sequence is TGCGCCAGCAGTGAGTCCCTGGAGTACACTGAAGCTTTCTTT.